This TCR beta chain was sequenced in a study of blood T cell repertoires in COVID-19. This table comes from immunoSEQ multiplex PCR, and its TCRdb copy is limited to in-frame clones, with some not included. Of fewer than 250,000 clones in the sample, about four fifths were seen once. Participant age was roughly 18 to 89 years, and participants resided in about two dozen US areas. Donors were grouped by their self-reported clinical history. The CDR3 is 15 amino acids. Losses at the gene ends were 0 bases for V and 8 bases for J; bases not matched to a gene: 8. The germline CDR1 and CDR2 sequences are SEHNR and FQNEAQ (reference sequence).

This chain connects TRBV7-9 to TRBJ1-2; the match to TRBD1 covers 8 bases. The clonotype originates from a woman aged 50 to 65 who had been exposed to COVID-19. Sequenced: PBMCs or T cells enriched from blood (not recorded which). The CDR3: CASSLARSGGDGYTF. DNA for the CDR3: TGTGCCAGCAGCTTAGCGCGGTCAGGGGGCGACGGCTACACCTTC.